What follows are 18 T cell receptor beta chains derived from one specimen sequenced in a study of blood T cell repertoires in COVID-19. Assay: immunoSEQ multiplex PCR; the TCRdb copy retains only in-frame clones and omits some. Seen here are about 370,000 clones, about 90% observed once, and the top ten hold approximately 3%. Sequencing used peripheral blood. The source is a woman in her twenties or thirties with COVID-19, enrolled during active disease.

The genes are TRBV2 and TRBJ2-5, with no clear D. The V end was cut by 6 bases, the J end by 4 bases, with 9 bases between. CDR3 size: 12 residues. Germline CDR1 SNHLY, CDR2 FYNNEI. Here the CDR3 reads CASRMAAETQYF. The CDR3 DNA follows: TGTGCCAGCAGGATGGCGGCAGAGACCCAGTACTTC.

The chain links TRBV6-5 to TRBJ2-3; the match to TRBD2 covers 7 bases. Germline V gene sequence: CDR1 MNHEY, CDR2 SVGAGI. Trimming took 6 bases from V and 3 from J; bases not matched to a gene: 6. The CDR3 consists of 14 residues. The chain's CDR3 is CASRRGRSTDTQYF. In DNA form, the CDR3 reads TGTGCCAGCAGGCGCGGGAGAAGTACAGATACGCAGTATTTT.

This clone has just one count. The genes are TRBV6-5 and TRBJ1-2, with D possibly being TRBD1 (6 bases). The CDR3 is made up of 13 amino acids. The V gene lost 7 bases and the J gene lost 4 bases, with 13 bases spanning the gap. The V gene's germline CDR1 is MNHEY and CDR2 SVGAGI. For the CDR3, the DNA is TGTGCCAGCACCATAGGACAGTCCTATGGCTACACCTTC. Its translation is CASTIGQSYGYTF.

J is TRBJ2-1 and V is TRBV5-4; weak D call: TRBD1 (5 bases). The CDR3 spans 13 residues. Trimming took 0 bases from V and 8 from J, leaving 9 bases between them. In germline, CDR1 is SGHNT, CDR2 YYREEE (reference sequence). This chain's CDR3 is CASSLVARDEQFF. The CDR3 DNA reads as TGTGCCAGCAGCTTGGTTGCCAGGGATGAGCAGTTCTTC.

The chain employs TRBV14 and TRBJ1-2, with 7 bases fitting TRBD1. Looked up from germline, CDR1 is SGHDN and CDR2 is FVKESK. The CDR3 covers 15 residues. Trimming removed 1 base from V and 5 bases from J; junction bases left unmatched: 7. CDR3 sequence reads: CASSQGDSFFYGYTF. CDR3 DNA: TGTGCCAGCAGCCAAGGGGACAGCTTCTTTTATGGCTACACCTTC. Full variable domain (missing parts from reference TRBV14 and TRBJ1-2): EAGVTQFPSHSVIEKGQTVTLRCDPISGHDNLYWYRRVMGKEIKFLLHFVKESKQDESGMPNNRFLAERTGGTYSTLKVQPAELEDSGVYFCASSQGDSFFYGYTFGSGTRLTVV.

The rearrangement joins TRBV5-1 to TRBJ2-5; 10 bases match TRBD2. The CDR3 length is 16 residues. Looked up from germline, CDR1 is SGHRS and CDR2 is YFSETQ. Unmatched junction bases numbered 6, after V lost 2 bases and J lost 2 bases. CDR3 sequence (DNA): TGCGCCAGCAGCTTCCTGGCTAGCGGGGGTCAAGAGACCCAGTACTTC. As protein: CASSFLASGGQETQYF.

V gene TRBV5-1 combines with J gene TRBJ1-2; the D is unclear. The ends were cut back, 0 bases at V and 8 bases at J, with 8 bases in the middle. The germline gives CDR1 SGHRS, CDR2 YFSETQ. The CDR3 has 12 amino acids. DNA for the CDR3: TGCGCCAGCAGCTTGGCCGGGATCGGCTACACCTTC. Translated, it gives CASSLAGIGYTF.

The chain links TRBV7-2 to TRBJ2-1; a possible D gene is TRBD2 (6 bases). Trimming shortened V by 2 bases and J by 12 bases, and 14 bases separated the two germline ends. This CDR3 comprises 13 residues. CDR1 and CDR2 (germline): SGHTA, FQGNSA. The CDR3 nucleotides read TGTGCCAGCAGCTTAACCCCCCTTAGCGGGCAGTTCTTC. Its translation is CASSLTPLSGQFF.

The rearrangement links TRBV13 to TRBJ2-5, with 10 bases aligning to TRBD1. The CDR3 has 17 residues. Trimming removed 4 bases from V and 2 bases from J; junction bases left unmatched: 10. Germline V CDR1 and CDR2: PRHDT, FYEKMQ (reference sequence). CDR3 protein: CASSWSRDRGYQETQYF. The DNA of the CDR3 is TGTGCCAGCAGCTGGAGCCGGGACAGGGGTTATCAAGAGACCCAGTACTTC.

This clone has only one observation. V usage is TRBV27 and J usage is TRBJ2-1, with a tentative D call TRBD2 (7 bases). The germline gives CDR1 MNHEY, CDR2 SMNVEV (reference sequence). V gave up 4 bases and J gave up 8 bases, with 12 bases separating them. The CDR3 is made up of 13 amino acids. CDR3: CASSWGGQDEQFF. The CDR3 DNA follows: TGTGCCAGCAGTTGGGGGGGGCAGGATGAGCAGTTCTTC.

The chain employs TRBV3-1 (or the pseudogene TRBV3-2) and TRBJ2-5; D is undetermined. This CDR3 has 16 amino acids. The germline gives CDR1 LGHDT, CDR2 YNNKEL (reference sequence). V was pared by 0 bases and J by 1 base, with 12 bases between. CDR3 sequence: CASSQERGGFQETQYF. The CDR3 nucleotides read TGTGCCAGCAGCCAAGAACGCGGCGGATTCCAAGAGACCCAGTACTTC.

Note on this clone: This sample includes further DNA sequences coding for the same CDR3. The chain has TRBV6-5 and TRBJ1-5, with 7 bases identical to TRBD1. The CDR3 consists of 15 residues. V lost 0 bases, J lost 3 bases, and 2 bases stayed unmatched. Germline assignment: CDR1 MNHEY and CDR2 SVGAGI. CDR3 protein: CASSYSGQSNQPQHF. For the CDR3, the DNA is TGTGCCAGCAGTTACTCGGGACAGTCCAATCAGCCCCAGCATTTT.

In DNA, the CDR3 is TGTGCCAGCAGTCCTGACAGGGTTTATGGCTACACCTTC. Translated, it gives CASSPDRVYGYTF. The chain carries TRBV12-3 or TRBV12-4 and TRBJ1-2; 7 bases fit TRBD1. V trimming: 5 bases; J trimming: 5 bases; junction bases outside the gene matches: 5. This CDR3 spans 13 amino acids.

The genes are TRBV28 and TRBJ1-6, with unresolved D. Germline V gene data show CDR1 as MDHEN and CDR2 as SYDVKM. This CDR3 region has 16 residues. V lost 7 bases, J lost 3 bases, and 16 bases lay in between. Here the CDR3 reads CASTRRRALYNSPLHF. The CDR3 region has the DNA TGTGCCAGCACCCGGCGGCGAGCCCTCTATAATTCACCCCTCCACTTT.

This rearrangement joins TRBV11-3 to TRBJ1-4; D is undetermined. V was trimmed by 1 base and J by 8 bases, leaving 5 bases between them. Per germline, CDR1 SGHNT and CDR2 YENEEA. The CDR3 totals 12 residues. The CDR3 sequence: CASSLVPEKLFF. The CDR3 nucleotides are TGTGCCAGCAGCTTAGTCCCAGAAAAACTGTTTTTT.

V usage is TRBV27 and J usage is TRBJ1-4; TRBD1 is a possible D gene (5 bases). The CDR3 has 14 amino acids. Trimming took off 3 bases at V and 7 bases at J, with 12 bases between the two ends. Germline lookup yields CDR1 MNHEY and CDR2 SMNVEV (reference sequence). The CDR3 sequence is CASSLVGGSEKLFF. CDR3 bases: TGTGCCAGCAGTTTGGTCGGGGGGAGTGAAAAACTGTTTTTT.

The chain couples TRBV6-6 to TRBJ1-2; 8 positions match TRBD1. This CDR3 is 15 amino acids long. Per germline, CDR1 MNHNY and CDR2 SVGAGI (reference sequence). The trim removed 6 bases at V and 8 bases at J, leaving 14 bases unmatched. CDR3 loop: CASSKEGQGGFGYTF. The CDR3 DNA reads TGTGCCAGCAGCAAAGAAGGACAGGGAGGCTTCGGCTACACCTTC.

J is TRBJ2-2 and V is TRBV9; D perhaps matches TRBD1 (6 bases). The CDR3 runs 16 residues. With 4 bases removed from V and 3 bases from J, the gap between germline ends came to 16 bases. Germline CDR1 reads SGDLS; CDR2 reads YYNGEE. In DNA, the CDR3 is TGTGCCAGCAGCCCAAGGACAGTCGCGGACACCGGGGAGCTGTTTTTT. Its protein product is CASSPRTVADTGELFF. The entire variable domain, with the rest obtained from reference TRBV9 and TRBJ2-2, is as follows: DSGVTQTPKHLITATGQRVTLRCSPRSGDLSVYWYQQSLDQGLQFLIQYYNGEERAKGNILERFSAQQFPDLHSELNLSSLELGDSALYFCASSPRTVADTGELFFGEGSRLTVL.